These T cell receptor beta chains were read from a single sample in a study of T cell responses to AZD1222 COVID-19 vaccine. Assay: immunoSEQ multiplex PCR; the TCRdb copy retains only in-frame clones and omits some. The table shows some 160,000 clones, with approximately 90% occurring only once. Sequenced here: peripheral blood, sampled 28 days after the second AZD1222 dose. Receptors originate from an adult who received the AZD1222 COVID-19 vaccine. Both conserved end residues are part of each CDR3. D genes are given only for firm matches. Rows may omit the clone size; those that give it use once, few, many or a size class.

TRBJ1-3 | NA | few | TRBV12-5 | TGTGCTAGTGGTTTCCCGAGGGGGGAGGGATCGGGAAACACCATATATTTT | CASGFPRGEGSGNTIYF
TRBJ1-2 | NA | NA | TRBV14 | TGTGCCAGCAGCCCAACTGTTGGGGGCTACACCTTC | CASSPTVGGYTF
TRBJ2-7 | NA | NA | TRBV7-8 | TGTGCCAGCAGCTGGGCTCTCTCCTACGAGCAGTACTTC | CASSWALSYEQYF
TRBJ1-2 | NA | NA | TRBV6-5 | TGTGCCAGCAGGCTCGACTATGGCTACACCTTC | CASRLDYGYTF
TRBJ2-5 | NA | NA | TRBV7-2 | TGTGCCAGCAGCTTTGGACTACACGGAGAGACCCAGTACTTC | CASSFGLHGETQYF
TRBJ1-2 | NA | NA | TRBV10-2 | TGCGCCAGCAGTGAGCGTCAGACCAACTATGGCTACACCTTC | CASSERQTNYGYTF
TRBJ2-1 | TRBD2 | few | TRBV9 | TGTGCCAGCAGCACCGGGGGGAGCTCCTACAATGAGCAGTTCTTC | CASSTGGSSYNEQFF
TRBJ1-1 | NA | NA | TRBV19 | TGTGCCAGTCATGGGCTTGGCACTGAAGCTTTCTTT | CASHGLGTEAFF
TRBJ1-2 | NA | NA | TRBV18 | TGTGCCAGCTCACCCCGTCCCGGGCCGGGGGATGGCTACACCTTC | CASSPRPGPGDGYTF
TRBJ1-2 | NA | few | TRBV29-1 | TGCAGCGTTGAAGGTGGCTACACCTTC | CSVEGGYTF
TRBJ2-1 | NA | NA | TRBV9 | TGTGCCAGCAGCGTCCCAAGAACGGGTGAACCTCTCAATGAGCAGTTCTTC | CASSVPRTGEPLNEQFF
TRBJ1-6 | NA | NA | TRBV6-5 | TGTGCCAGCAGTTACACCCGTTCCAATTCACCCCTCCACTTT | CASSYTRSNSPLHF
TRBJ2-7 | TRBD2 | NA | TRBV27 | TGTGCCAGCAGCCCCCTCTATCTAGCGGGGGCCTACGAGCAGTACTTC | CASSPLYLAGAYEQYF
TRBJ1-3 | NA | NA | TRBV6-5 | TGTGCCAGCAGGGGAGTGGGCTCTGCTGGAAACACCATATATTTT | CASRGVGSAGNTIYF
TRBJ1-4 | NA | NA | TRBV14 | TGTGCCAGCAGCCAAGGGTCCGGGACGTACGAAAAACTGTTTTTT | CASSQGSGTYEKLFF
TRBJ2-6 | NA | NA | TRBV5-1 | TGCGCCAGCAGCCCTGGGGTAAGCTCTGGGGCCAACGTCCTGACTTTC | CASSPGVSSGANVLTF